The sequence of this T cell receptor (beta chain) was determined in a study of control samples from healthy donors and cancer patients. TCRdb's copy holds only in-frame clones and misses some; the assay was immunoSEQ multiplex PCR. This sample has about 100,000 clones; around 89% occur once, and the top ten carry 7.8%. CDR1 is LNHNV and CDR2 is YYDKDF in the germline V gene (reference sequence). V shed 0 bases and J shed 2 bases, with 7 bases lying between them. This CDR3 is 15 amino acids long. Material: blood. This chain connects TRBV15 to TRBJ2-2; possibly TRBD2 for D (5 bases). This sequence originates from a man aged 25-45 years in good health. The CDR3 DNA reads as TGTGCCACCAGCAGAGATCCGGGAAACACCGGGGAGCTGTTTTTT. This gives the protein CATSRDPGNTGELFF.